This passage covers 15 T cell receptor beta chains from one sample sequenced in a study of post-analysis software for immune sequencing data. No antigen has been assigned to these receptors. TCR beta cDNA libraries had unique molecular identifiers. TCRdb re-analysed the PCR reads in MiXCR, keeping a single row per CDR3 protein. Of roughly 540,000 distinct CDR3 sequences listed, around 34% are singletons. Study outcomes and limitations: Five or six TRBV segments appeared more often in patients than in controls, and TRBV5-6, TRBV5-1 and TRBV20-1 were among these.

The sample was blood. Receptor source: a girl aged 2-17 years with multiple sclerosis.

This clonotype was picked up a small number of times. V usage is TRBV20-1 and J usage is TRBJ2-1, with TRBD2 as a possible D gene (6 bases). Germline-derived CDR1 and CDR2 are DFQATT and SNEGSKA (reference sequence). This CDR3 region has 15 residues. Trimming shortened V by 0 bases and J by 4 bases, and 13 bases separated the two germline ends. CDR3 in DNA: TGCAGTGCTAGAGATAGTTCCGGGACTTACAATGAGCAGTTCTTC. The encoded protein is CSARDSSGTYNEQFF.

The genes are TRBV27 and TRBJ2-3; 9 nucleotides agree with TRBD2. Germline CDR1 MNHEY, CDR2 SMNVEV (reference sequence). The CDR3 is 16 amino acids. Losses at the gene ends were 5 bases for V and 10 bases for J; bases not matched to a gene: 16. The DNA of the CDR3 is TGTGCCAGCAGTCTTGGCGGGGGGGCCTACAGGGTTGCGCAGTATTTT. Translating it yields CASSLGGGAYRVAQYF.

The gene calls are TRBV5-1 and TRBJ1-2; D is unresolved. The CDR3 has 14 amino acids. The V gene lost 3 bases and the J gene lost 7 bases, with 16 bases spanning the gap. Germline assignment: CDR1 SGHRS and CDR2 YFSETQ. The CDR3 nucleotides are TGCGCCAGCAGCTCGGACTTCCGGGAGGGTGGCTACACCTTC. It codes for CASSSDFREGGYTF.

The V gene is TRBV27, the J gene TRBJ2-3; TRBD2 aligns across 12 bases. Germline V gene sequence: CDR1 MNHEY, CDR2 SMNVEV (reference sequence). Trimming cost V 2 bases and J 5 bases; bases outside gene matches: 5. CDR3 length equals 16 residues. CDR3 bases: TGTGCCAGCAGTTTACTGTCTAGCGGGGGGGGAGATACGCAGTATTTT. The encoded protein is CASSLLSSGGGDTQYF.

Many counts were recorded for this clonotype. The chain uses TRBV6-6 and TRBJ2-5; D might be TRBD1 (6 bases). The CDR3 has 13 residues. CDR1 and CDR2 (germline): MNHNY, SVGAGI (reference sequence). Trimming removed 6 bases from V and 1 base from J, with 9 bases in between. The CDR3 spells CASSSQGQETQYF. The CDR3 coding sequence is TGTGCCAGCAGCTCACAGGGCCAAGAGACCCAGTACTTC.

This chain uses TRBV12-3 or TRBV12-4 with TRBJ1-1; D call uncertain. V shed 5 bases and J shed 7 bases, with 14 bases lying between them. This CDR3 has 13 amino acids. In DNA, the CDR3 is TGTGCCAGCAGTCCGACCCCGTCCGGTGAAGCTTTCTTT. This gives the protein CASSPTPSGEAFF.

This clonotype came up a few times. The chain has TRBV5-1 and TRBJ2-7, with D possibly matching TRBD1 (5 bases). From germline, CDR1 is SGHRS and CDR2 YFSETQ. Trimming removed 0 bases at V and 0 bases at J, with 13 bases between. The CDR3 is 16 amino acids. The CDR3 loop reads CASSLERTKSSYEQYF. CDR3 sequence (DNA): TGCGCCAGCAGCTTGGAAAGGACAAAGAGCTCCTACGAGCAGTACTTC.

This clonotype was detected only a few times. The rearrangement uses TRBV6-1 and TRBJ2-3; D not resolved. Trimming stripped 1 base from V and 6 bases from J, with 11 bases between. CDR3 length equals 14 residues. Germline CDR1 MNHNS, CDR2 SASEGT. The CDR3 DNA reads TGTGCCAGCAGTGAAGGTTTCCAAATTGATACGCAGTATTTT. Its protein is CASSEGFQIDTQYF.

V and J are TRBV29-1 and TRBJ1-5; 7 bases align to TRBD1. Germline CDR1 is SQVTM and CDR2 is ANQGSEA. V lost 5 bases, J lost 4 bases, and 5 bases stayed unmatched. The CDR3 spans 13 residues. The CDR3 loop is CSVQGGRNQPQHF. CDR3 coding DNA: TGCAGCGTTCAAGGGGGCAGAAATCAGCCCCAGCATTTT.

The chain joins TRBV27 to TRBJ2-3; the match to TRBD2 covers 8 bases. V lost 4 bases to trimming and J lost 0 bases; unmatched junction nucleotides: 9. Germline lookup yields CDR1 MNHEY and CDR2 SMNVEV (reference sequence). The CDR3 consists of 17 residues. CDR3 sequence: CASSSTKRGLSTDTQYF. The CDR3 DNA reads TGTGCCAGCAGTTCGACAAAGCGGGGGCTAAGCACAGATACGCAGTATTTT.

Turning to this clonotype: Germline and junction disagree at one end, which may indicate a read error. The V call is TRBV27, the J call TRBJ1-4; TRBD1 is a possible D gene (5 bases). Per germline, CDR1 MNHEY and CDR2 SMNVEV (reference sequence). This CDR3 spans 15 amino acids. The CDR3 DNA sequence: TGTGCCGGCAGCCCCGGGGGTGGCTACAATGAAAAACTGTTTTTT. Translated: CAGSPGGGYNEKLFF.

The chain employs TRBV7-2 and TRBJ2-1; tentative D call: TRBD1 (5 bases). Per the germline V gene, CDR1 is SGHTA and CDR2 is FQGNSA. The length of the CDR3 is 14 residues. Trimming cost V 2 bases and J 6 bases, with 11 bases left between them. CDR3 sequence (DNA): TGTGCCAGCAGCTTATCATCCAGGGTCAATGAGCAGTTCTTC. Protein product: CASSLSSRVNEQFF. The whole variable domain, remainder taken from reference TRBV7-2 and TRBJ2-1, is GAGVSQSPSNKVTEKGKDVELRCDPISGHTALYWYRQSLGQGLEFLIYFQGNSAPDKSGLPSDRFSAERTGGSVSTLTIQRTQQEDSAVYLCASSLSSRVNEQFFGPGTRLTVL.

CDR3 DNA sequence: TGTGCCAGCTCCGCCGCAGTGACCCGGCTACAAGAGACCCAGTTCTTC. This translates into CASSAAVTRLQETQFF. The gene calls are TRBV18 and TRBJ2-1; D is uncertain. Germline V gene lookup returns CDR1 KGHSH and CDR2 LQKENI. CDR3 length: 16 residues. The germline V and J ends were trimmed by 6 bases and 13 bases, with 28 bases remaining between them.

Only a few counts were recorded for this clonotype. This sequence joins TRBV24-1 and TRBJ2-3, with D tentatively TRBD2 (6 bases). With 9 bases removed from V and 4 bases from J, the gap between germline ends came to 16 bases. Germline V gene lookup returns CDR1 KGHDR and CDR2 SFDVKD. The CDR3 contains 14 residues. The CDR3 bases are TGTGCCACCGGAGGGACCCATAATCCAGATACGCAGTATTTT. Amino acid sequence: CATGGTHNPDTQYF.

J is TRBJ2-7 and V is TRBV6-6; D perhaps matches TRBD1 (6 bases). Germline lookup yields CDR1 MNHNY and CDR2 SVGAGI (reference sequence). This CDR3 region has 14 residues. V gave up 5 bases and J gave up 2 bases, with 13 bases separating them. CDR3 coding DNA: TGTGCCAGCAGTAGTACAGGGTTGACCTACGAGCAGTACTTC. This translates into CASSSTGLTYEQYF.